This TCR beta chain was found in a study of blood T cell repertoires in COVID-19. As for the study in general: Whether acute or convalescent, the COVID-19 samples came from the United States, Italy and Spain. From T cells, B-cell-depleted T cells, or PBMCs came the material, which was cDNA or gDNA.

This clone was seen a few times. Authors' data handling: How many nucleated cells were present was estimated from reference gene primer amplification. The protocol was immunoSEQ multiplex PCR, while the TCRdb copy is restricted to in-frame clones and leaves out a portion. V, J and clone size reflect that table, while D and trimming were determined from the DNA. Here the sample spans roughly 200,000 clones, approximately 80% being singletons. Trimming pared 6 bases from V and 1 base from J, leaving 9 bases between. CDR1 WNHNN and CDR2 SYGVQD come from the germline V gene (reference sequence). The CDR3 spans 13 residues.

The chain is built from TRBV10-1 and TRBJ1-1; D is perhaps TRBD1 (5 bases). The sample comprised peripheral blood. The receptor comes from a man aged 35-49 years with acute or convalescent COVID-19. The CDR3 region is CASSSRGNTEAFF. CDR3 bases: TGCGCCAGCAGCAGTAGGGGGAACACTGAAGCTTTCTTT.